The 15 T cell receptor beta chains reported below all come from one sample, sequenced in a study of T cells after yellow fever vaccination. TCRdb processed the 5' RACE reads anew with MiXCR; each CDR3 protein has one entry. The data contain around 300,000 distinct CDR3 sequences, 13% of them seen just once; the ten biggest clones take up roughly 0.5%. The source material was CD4+ T cells sorted from PBMCs, sampled 45 days after the yellow fever booster vaccination. The receptor source for this set is a young man who received the YFV17D yellow fever vaccine.

This clonotype has more than one count but fewer than ten. The chain carries TRBV7-8 and TRBJ1-2; 7 nucleotides agree with TRBD1. From germline, CDR1 is SGHVS and CDR2 FQNEAQ. Trimming cost V 9 bases and J 6 bases; bases outside gene matches: 10. This CDR3 is built from 13 residues. DNA of the CDR3: TGTGCCAGTAGTCCGGACAGGTTTAATGGCTACACCTTC. Amino acid sequence: CASSPDRFNGYTF.

Only a few counts were recorded for this clonotype. The J gene is TRBJ2-3, the V gene TRBV20-1; 12 bases fit TRBD2. With 0 bases clipped from V and 2 bases from J, the junction kept 6 bases outside the gene matches. Germline loops: CDR1 DFQATT, CDR2 SNEGSKA (reference sequence). The CDR3 consists of 17 residues. The CDR3 DNA sequence: TGCAGTGCTAGAGATCTACGACTAGCGGGAGACACAGATACGCAGTATTTT. Protein product: CSARDLRLAGDTDTQYF.

This clonotype came up a few times. This chain joins TRBV27 and TRBJ2-2; 7 bases match TRBD2. Germline V gene lookup returns CDR1 MNHEY and CDR2 SMNVEV (reference sequence). With V trimmed by 3 bases and J by 7 bases, 8 bases remained unmatched. There are 15 residues in the CDR3. The CDR3 protein is CASSFRLAVVGELFF. In DNA, the CDR3 is TGTGCCAGCAGTTTTCGGCTAGCGGTGGTCGGGGAGCTGTTTTTT.

This clonotype was seen more than once but under ten times. CDR3: CSASAGSISYNEQFF. CDR3 nucleotides: TGCAGTGCTAGCGCCGGGAGTATCTCCTACAATGAGCAGTTCTTC. V gene TRBV20-1 combines with J gene TRBJ2-1; possibly TRBD2 for D (6 bases). Trimming removed 3 bases at V and 0 bases at J, with 12 bases between. CDR1 is DFQATT, CDR2 SNEGSKA, per germline (reference sequence). The CDR3 consists of 15 residues.

The chain has TRBV7-8 and TRBJ1-5; a weak D match, TRBD1 (6 bases). The CDR3 totals 15 residues. The germline gives CDR1 SGHVS, CDR2 FQNEAQ. Trimming took 5 bases from V and 0 from J, leaving 11 bases between them. The CDR3 nucleotides are TGTGCCAGCAGCCAACAGGGATATAGCAATCAGCCCCAGCATTTT. Protein sequence: CASSQQGYSNQPQHF.

The chain recombines TRBV12-3 or TRBV12-4 with TRBJ2-2; D possibly corresponds to TRBD1 (6 bases). This CDR3 spans 15 amino acids. Trimming shortened V by 2 bases and J by 4 bases, and 11 bases separated the two germline ends. The CDR3 here is CASSLLQGSTGELFF. CDR3 DNA sequence: TGTGCCAGCAGTTTACTGCAGGGGAGCACCGGGGAGCTGTTTTTT.

This clonotype was seen ten or more times. J is TRBJ2-7 and V is TRBV20-1; D gene uncertain. V gave up 6 bases and J gave up 1 base, with 10 bases separating them. This CDR3 region has 12 residues. In germline, CDR1 is DFQATT, CDR2 SNEGSKA (reference sequence). The CDR3 spells CSAARRSYEQYF. In DNA form, the CDR3 reads TGCAGTGCCGCAAGACGTTCCTACGAGCAGTACTTC.

The chain recombines TRBV12-3 or TRBV12-4 with TRBJ2-5; D possibly corresponds to TRBD2 (6 bases). Trimming cost V 2 bases and J 7 bases, with 26 bases left between them. The CDR3 extends over 18 amino acids. CDR3 sequence: CASSLMTGEGLTSGTQYF. In nucleotides, the CDR3 is TGTGCCAGCAGTTTAATGACGGGAGAAGGCCTAACCTCGGGGACCCAGTACTTC.

This clonotype was counted at least ten times. The chain is built from TRBV20-1 and TRBJ2-1, with 8 positions matching TRBD2. The CDR3 is made up of 13 amino acids. With 6 bases clipped from V and 9 bases from J, the junction kept 10 bases outside the gene matches. In germline, CDR1 is DFQATT, CDR2 SNEGSKA (reference sequence). For the CDR3, the DNA is TGCAGTGCAAGGCTATCGGGAGGGTTTGAGCAGTTCTTC. It codes for CSARLSGGFEQFF.

This clonotype has ten or more counts. V is TRBV11-2 and J is TRBJ2-7; D not resolved. Per germline, CDR1 SGHAT and CDR2 FQNNGV. V was clipped by 5 bases and J by 7 bases, with 21 bases between them. CDR3 length: 15 residues. DNA of the CDR3: TGTGCCAGCAGCCCCACGTTGGGGTTGAGTAAAGAGCAGTACTTC. Encoded protein: CASSPTLGLSKEQYF.

The genes are TRBV10-3 and TRBJ2-3; D is undetermined. The V gene lost 5 bases and the J gene lost 0 bases, with 9 bases spanning the gap. The CDR3 spans 14 residues. The V gene's germline CDR1 is ENHRY and CDR2 SYGVKD. Here the CDR3 DNA reads TGTGCCATCAGTAACAGCCCGAGCACAGATACGCAGTATTTT. Its protein is CAISNSPSTDTQYF.

The gene calls are TRBV9 and TRBJ2-3; D is ambiguous. Germline V CDR1 and CDR2: SGDLS, YYNGEE. V shed 0 bases and J shed 6 bases, with 8 bases lying between them. The CDR3 runs 13 residues. The CDR3 DNA reads TGTGCCAGCAGCGTAGAGGGCCTGGATACGCAGTATTTT. Its translation: CASSVEGLDTQYF. Combining the CDR3 with reference TRBV9 and TRBJ2-3 gives the whole variable domain DSGVTQTPKHLITATGQRVTLRCSPRSGDLSVYWYQQSLDQGLQFLIQYYNGEERAKGNILERFSAQQFPDLHSELNLSSLELGDSALYFCASSVEGLDTQYFGPGTRLTVL.

The V and J genes are TRBV20-1 and TRBJ1-3; TRBD1 is a possible D gene (6 bases). Germline V lookup: CDR1 DFQATT, CDR2 SNEGSKA (reference sequence). This CDR3 region has 13 residues. Trimming took off 5 bases at V and 4 bases at J, with 12 bases between the two ends. The CDR3 loop is CSAAQQGGNTIYF. The CDR3 DNA reads TGCAGTGCTGCTCAACAGGGAGGAAACACCATATATTTT.

This clonotype occurred a few times. V and J are TRBV20-1 and TRBJ1-1, with 8 bases that match TRBD1. Germline loops: CDR1 DFQATT, CDR2 SNEGSKA (reference sequence). Trimming cost V 8 bases and J 4 bases; bases outside gene matches: 6. The CDR3 covers 12 residues. The CDR3 protein is CSYEDRATEAFF. DNA for the CDR3: TGCAGTTACGAGGACAGGGCCACTGAAGCTTTCTTT.

This sequence joins TRBV18 and TRBJ2-7; the D is unclear. Germline CDR1 is KGHSH and CDR2 is LQKENI. This CDR3 comprises 12 residues. With 2 bases removed from V and 6 bases from J, the gap between germline ends came to 8 bases. The CDR3 DNA is TGTGCCAGCTCACCAGTTCTGCGCGAGCAGTACTTC. This encodes CASSPVLREQYF. Full variable domain (outside the CDR3, taken from reference TRBV18 and TRBJ2-7): NAGVMQNPRHLVRRRGQEARLRCSPMKGHSHVYWYRQLPEEGLKFMVYLQKENIIDESGMPKERFSAEFPKEGPSILRIQQVVRGDSAAYFCASSPVLREQYFGPGTRLTVT.